These 10 T cell receptor beta chains were all obtained from the same sample, sequenced in a study of T cells after yellow fever vaccination. Each CDR3 protein is one row after TCRdb ran MiXCR on the 5' RACE reads. The profile covers approximately 340,000 distinct CDR3 sequences, with 8.7% appearing a single time and roughly 18% taken by the ten largest. The source was PBMCs, collected on the day of the first yellow fever vaccination. The receptors here all came from a man aged 18 to 35 who received the YFV17D yellow fever vaccine.

This clonotype has just a few counts. This chain connects TRBV29-1 to TRBJ2-3; 11 nucleotides line up with TRBD2. CDR1 is SQVTM, CDR2 ANQGSEA, per germline. The V gene end was trimmed by 5 bases and the J gene end by 5 bases; junction bases not matched to a gene: 12. The CDR3 has 16 residues. CDR3 DNA: TGCAGCGTTCTCCTAGCGGGGGGCATGGTTCTAGATACGCAGTATTTT. Amino acids: CSVLLAGGMVLDTQYF.

There are many counts of this clonotype. The chain has TRBV9 and TRBJ2-1; D is perhaps TRBD1 or TRBD2 (5 bases each). The CDR3 is 16 amino acids. Germline V gene data show CDR1 as SGDLS and CDR2 as YYNGEE. Trimming cost V 0 bases and J 2 bases, with 12 bases left between them. CDR3: CASSVALGTTYNEQFF. CDR3 nucleotide sequence: TGTGCCAGCAGCGTAGCCCTCGGGACCACCTACAATGAGCAGTTCTTC.

This clonotype was counted ten times or more. The chain is built from TRBV20-1 and TRBJ2-5; possible D gene TRBD2, 7 bases. Per germline, CDR1 DFQATT and CDR2 SNEGSKA (reference sequence). Deletions cut 5 bases from V and 7 bases from J, with 23 bases between. The length of the CDR3 is 15 residues. This chain's CDR3 is CSAGRAGTPGGTQYF. CDR3 sequence (DNA): TGCAGTGCTGGACGAGCGGGGACACCCGGTGGGACCCAGTACTTC.

The sample holds many counts of this clonotype. The V call is TRBV10-3, the J call TRBJ2-5; 7 bases are shared with TRBD2. Per germline, CDR1 ENHRY and CDR2 SYGVKD. With V trimmed by 4 bases and J by 5 bases, 7 bases remained unmatched. The length of the CDR3 is 14 residues. This CDR3 is CAISGWGGDETQYF. The CDR3 nucleotides are TGTGCCATCAGTGGCTGGGGGGGGGATGAGACCCAGTACTTC.

This clonotype was counted between two and nine times. The gene calls are TRBV7-2 and TRBJ2-3, with TRBD2 identical over 10 bases. Looked up from germline, CDR1 is SGHTA and CDR2 is FQGNSA. The CDR3 contains 17 residues. J lost 10 bases, V lost 5 bases, and 18 bases had no gene match. For the CDR3, the DNA is TGTGCCAGCAGCCCCGACGCAAGCGGGGGGGCCCTCCTTCCGCAGTATTTT. Translation: CASSPDASGGALLPQYF.

The J gene is TRBJ1-1, the V gene TRBV6-1; TRBD1 is a possible D gene (5 bases). V was cut by 6 bases and J by 4 bases, with 15 bases left in between. Germline V gene data show CDR1 as MNHNS and CDR2 as SASEGT. The CDR3 contains 14 residues. CDR3 nucleotides: TGTGCCAGCAGCACCGAAGTGGGGGGCACTGAAGCTTTCTTT. It specifies CASSTEVGGTEAFF.

This clonotype was counted ten times or more. The chain couples TRBV14 to TRBJ2-3; D is tentatively TRBD1 or TRBD2 (5 bases each). This CDR3 has 14 amino acids. Germline V gene sequence: CDR1 SGHDN, CDR2 FVKESK. V dropped 4 bases and J dropped 4 bases, with 12 bases sitting between them. The CDR3 nucleotides read TGTGCCAGCAGCCGTCTCGAGGGGCCAGATACGCAGTATTTT. Translated, it gives CASSRLEGPDTQYF.

V is TRBV3-1 and J is TRBJ2-2; 9 bases map to TRBD2. CDR1 LGHDT and CDR2 YNNKEL come from the germline V gene (reference sequence). The CDR3 spans 22 residues. The V segment lost 0 bases and the J segment 0 bases; nucleotides outside the gene matches: 17. CDR3 sequence: CASSQDRYAVLAGVANTGELFF. The CDR3 coding sequence is TGTGCCAGCAGCCAAGATCGCTACGCGGTCTTAGCGGGAGTCGCGAACACCGGGGAGCTGTTTTTT.

This clonotype occurred a few times. V and J are TRBV5-4 and TRBJ2-5; D call uncertain. With 0 bases removed from V and 2 bases from J, the gap between germline ends came to 17 bases. The germline CDR1 and CDR2 sequences are SGHNT and YYREEE (reference sequence). This CDR3 has 17 residues. CDR3 nucleotides: TGTGCCAGCAGCTTGGTATCCTCCAGCCAATTTCAAGAGACCCAGTACTTC. It codes for CASSLVSSSQFQETQYF. The full variable domain, completed using reference TRBV5-4 and TRBJ2-5, is ETGVTQSPTHLIKTRGQQVTLRCSSQSGHNTVSWYQQALGQGPQFIFQYYREEENGRGNFPPRFSGLQFPNYSSELNVNALELDDSALYLCASSLVSSSQFQETQYFGPGTRLLVL.

This clonotype was recorded at least ten times. CDR3 residues: CASSQILAGEETQYF. The CDR3 DNA is TGTGCCAGCAGCCAGATTCTAGCGGGGGAAGAGACCCAGTACTTC. This chain links TRBV4-2 with TRBJ2-5; TRBD2 agrees at 10 bases. The germline V gene encodes CDR1 LGHNA and CDR2 YNFKEQ. The CDR3 runs to 15 residues. J lost 3 bases, V lost 3 bases, and 4 bases had no gene match.